This T cell receptor beta chain was sequenced in a study of OX40 agonist ivuxolimab in advanced cancers. Whole-study results and caveats: Averaging showed that CD8+ T cells had more expanded clones than CD4+ did.

This CDR3 spans 14 amino acids. Trimming took off 1 base at V and 1 base at J, with 7 bases between the two ends. CDR1 and CDR2 from the germline V gene are SGHTA and FQGNSA. Assay used: immunoSEQ multiplex PCR; TCRdb lists only in-frame clones, some missing. The data show tens of thousands of clones, about 85% seen once. Concerning this clone: Antigen specificity is unknown.

The V gene is TRBV7-2, the J gene TRBJ1-1, with D uncertain. The sample here was CD4+ or CD8+ T cells sorted from blood, taken in a trial of the OX40 agonist ivuxolimab. This receptor was taken from an adult with an advanced solid tumor such as melanoma, head and neck, liver or kidney cancer. The chain's CDR3 is CASSLVYRNTEAFF. CDR3 bases: TGTGCCAGCAGCTTAGTCTACCGGAACACTGAAGCTTTCTTT. Using reference TRBV7-2 and TRBJ1-1 for the parts outside the CDR3, the full variable domain is GAGVSQSPSNKVTEKGKDVELRCDPISGHTALYWYRQSLGQGLEFLIYFQGNSAPDKSGLPSDRFSAERTGGSVSTLTIQRTQQEDSAVYLCASSLVYRNTEAFFGQGTRLTVV.